Listed below are T cell receptor beta chains from one sample, sequenced in a study of beta chain features in type 1 diabetes. The data were produced by immunoSEQ multiplex PCR, yet TCRdb's version contains in-frame clones alone and is incomplete. The data contain about 620,000 clones, about 14% of them singletons. Sequencing input: naive CD4+ T cells from blood. The source is a man between 18 and 35 years old in good health. Each CDR3 is given with its conserved first and last residue. The D gene is left open where the match is weak. Expanded clones are given a class, and other clones once, few, many or no size at all.

size: few
V: TRBV6-1
J: TRBJ2-7
D: -
CDR3: CASRVRPGEGYEQYF
DNA: TGTGCCAGCCGTGTCCGACCGGGAGAAGGGTACGAGCAGTACTTC

size: few
V: TRBV7-2
J: TRBJ2-5
D: TRBD1
CDR3: CASSSAYRGWETQYF
DNA: TGTGCCAGCAGCTCCGCCTACAGGGGTTGGGAGACCCAGTACTTC

size: -
V: TRBV5-1
J: TRBJ1-2
D: -
CDR3: CASSPGGPPNYGYTF
DNA: TGCGCCAGCAGCCCCGGGGGACCGCCTAACTATGGCTACACCTTC

size: many
V: TRBV28
J: TRBJ2-1
D: -
CDR3: CASSRVPGSYNEQFF
DNA: TGTGCCAGCAGCAGGGTTCCGGGCTCCTACAATGAGCAGTTCTTC

size: -
V: TRBV2
J: TRBJ2-2
D: -
CDR3: CASSVDRNTGELFF
DNA: TGTGCCAGCAGTGTCGACAGGAACACCGGGGAGCTGTTTTTT

size: -
V: TRBV27
J: TRBJ1-2
D: -
CDR3: CASRRGGDYGYTF
DNA: TGTGCCAGCAGACGGGGCGGTGACTATGGCTACACCTTC

size: few
V: TRBV2
J: TRBJ2-5
D: -
CDR3: CASTPRRVAQETQYF
DNA: TGTGCCAGCACCCCCCGGCGGGTAGCACAAGAGACCCAGTACTTC

size: -
V: TRBV7-9
J: TRBJ1-4
D: TRBD1
CDR3: CASGQGAGEKLFF
DNA: TGTGCCAGCGGACAGGGGGCTGGTGAAAAACTGTTTTTT

size: once
V: TRBV28
J: TRBJ1-1
D: TRBD1
CDR3: CASSFSWRDRGWETEAFF
DNA: TGTGCCAGCAGTTTTAGTTGGCGAGACAGGGGGTGGGAAACTGAAGCTTTCTTT

size: few
V: TRBV14
J: TRBJ1-1
D: -
CDR3: CASSRLGTATEAFF
DNA: TGTGCCAGCAGTCGACTTGGGACGGCTACTGAAGCTTTCTTT

size: -
V: TRBV25-1
J: TRBJ1-1
D: TRBD1
CDR3: CASSVPGQPLAGAFF
DNA: TGTGCCAGCAGTGTCCCGGGACAGCCCTTAGCTGGAGCTTTCTTT

size: few
V: TRBV30
J: TRBJ2-7
D: TRBD2
CDR3: CAWSLSGGTSYEQYF
DNA: TGTGCCTGGAGTCTCAGCGGGGGGACCTCCTACGAGCAGTACTTC

size: -
V: TRBV28
J: TRBJ2-5
D: -
CDR3: CASSLWAGHQETQYF
DNA: TGTGCCAGCAGTTTATGGGCAGGCCACCAAGAGACCCAGTACTTC

size: -
V: TRBV18
J: TRBJ2-3
D: -
CDR3: CASSPQGPGGTDTQYF
DNA: TGTGCCAGCTCACCACAAGGGCCCGGGGGCACAGATACGCAGTATTTT

size: -
V: TRBV11-1
J: TRBJ2-7
D: -
CDR3: CASSLGGRLGSYEQYF
DNA: TGTGCCAGCAGCTTAGGGGGAAGACTCGGGTCCTACGAGCAGTACTTC

size: -
V: TRBV27
J: TRBJ1-1
D: TRBD1
CDR3: CASSGTGGPNTEAFF
DNA: TGTGCCAGCAGTGGGACAGGGGGCCCGAACACTGAAGCTTTCTTT

size: -
V: TRBV28
J: TRBJ1-2
D: TRBD1
CDR3: CASSSHGTGEYGYTF
DNA: TGTGCCAGCAGTTCCCACGGGACAGGGGAGTATGGCTACACCTTC

size: -
V: TRBV27
J: TRBJ1-2
D: TRBD1
CDR3: CASSTGQGRIKGYTF
DNA: TGTGCCAGCAGTACGGGACAGGGTCGCATAAAGGGCTACACCTTC

size: few
V: TRBV7-2
J: TRBJ2-1
D: -
CDR3: CASSSTRKGEQFF
DNA: TGTGCCAGCAGCTCCACCCGGAAGGGTGAGCAGTTCTTC

size: -
V: TRBV4-3
J: TRBJ2-7
D: -
CDR3: CASSQDMSYEQYF
DNA: TGCGCCAGCAGCCAAGATATGAGCTACGAGCAGTACTTC

size: few
V: TRBV27
J: TRBJ2-3
D: -
CDR3: CASSWEGTPLTTQYF
DNA: TGTGCCAGCAGTTGGGAAGGGACCCCACTTACTACGCAGTATTTT

size: -
V: TRBV4-1
J: TRBJ2-6
D: TRBD2
CDR3: CASSRGRASSGANVLTF
DNA: TGCGCCAGCAGTCGCGGGAGGGCCTCGTCTGGGGCCAACGTCCTGACTTTC

size: few
V: TRBV7-2
J: TRBJ1-1
D: TRBD1
CDR3: CASSRRDRVNTEAFF
DNA: TGTGCCAGCAGCCGCCGGGACAGAGTGAACACTGAAGCTTTCTTT

size: -
V: TRBV4-3
J: TRBJ2-2
D: -
CDR3: CASSQDEAGELFF
DNA: TGCGCCAGCAGCCAAGATGAGGCCGGGGAGCTGTTTTTT

size: -
V: TRBV9
J: TRBJ2-3
D: -
CDR3: CASRGGADTQYF
DNA: TGTGCCAGCAGAGGGGGTGCAGATACGCAGTATTTT

size: -
V: TRBV7-9
J: TRBJ2-7
D: -
CDR3: CASSLLSGTGFYEQYF
DNA: TGTGCCAGCAGCCTGCTTAGCGGGACAGGGTTCTACGAGCAGTACTTC

size: -
V: TRBV25-1
J: TRBJ2-5
D: -
CDR3: CASTTRITGKQETQYF
DNA: TGTGCCAGCACCACACGAATCACGGGGAAACAAGAGACCCAGTACTTC

size: few
V: TRBV2
J: TRBJ1-1
D: -
CDR3: CASRLTENTEAFF
DNA: TGTGCCAGCAGGCTAACAGAGAACACTGAAGCTTTCTTT

size: -
V: TRBV10-3
J: TRBJ1-6
D: -
CDR3: CAISETTGRNSPLHF
DNA: TGTGCCATCAGTGAGACAACAGGGAGGAATTCACCCCTCCACTTT

size: -
V: TRBV30
J: TRBJ2-3
D: TRBD2
CDR3: CAWSRESGGSDTQYF
DNA: TGTGCCTGGAGTAGAGAATCGGGGGGGAGCGATACGCAGTATTTT

size: -
V: TRBV27
J: TRBJ1-1
D: -
CDR3: CASSLRANTEAFF
DNA: TGTGCCAGCAGTTTGAGAGCTAACACTGAAGCTTTCTTT

size: -
V: TRBV9
J: TRBJ2-7
D: TRBD1
CDR3: CASSPRQGSYEQYF
DNA: TGTGCCAGCAGCCCGAGACAGGGTTCCTACGAGCAGTACTTC

size: few
V: TRBV28
J: TRBJ1-5
D: TRBD1
CDR3: CASSLTGRWQPQHF
DNA: TGTGCCAGCAGTCTGACAGGGCGGTGGCAGCCCCAGCATTTT

size: -
V: TRBV27
J: TRBJ1-5
D: -
CDR3: CASSLEGIHNQPQHF
DNA: TGTGCCAGCAGTTTAGAGGGAATCCACAATCAGCCCCAGCATTTT

size: few
V: TRBV10-3
J: TRBJ1-1
D: TRBD1
CDR3: CAMRGDRGTEAFF
DNA: TGTGCCATGAGAGGGGACAGGGGCACTGAAGCTTTCTTT

size: -
V: TRBV6-1
J: TRBJ2-3
D: -
CDR3: CASSEIGLTDTQYF
DNA: TGTGCCAGCAGTGAAATTGGCCTGACAGATACGCAGTATTTT

size: many
V: TRBV23-1
J: TRBJ2-1
D: TRBD2
CDR3: CASSPGLAGSFNEQFF
DNA: TGCGCCAGCAGTCCAGGACTAGCGGGATCTTTTAATGAGCAGTTCTTC

size: -
V: TRBV29-1
J: TRBJ1-4
D: -
CDR3: CSVEGTNEKLFF
DNA: TGCAGCGTTGAGGGGACTAATGAAAAACTGTTTTTT

size: -
V: TRBV7-9
J: TRBJ1-5
D: TRBD1
CDR3: CASSLEGANQPQHF
DNA: TGTGCCAGCAGCTTAGAGGGGGCCAATCAGCCCCAGCATTTT

size: -
V: TRBV7-3
J: TRBJ2-2
D: TRBD1
CDR3: CASSLNRGANTGELFF
DNA: TGTGCCAGCAGCTTGAACAGGGGAGCGAACACCGGGGAGCTGTTTTTT

size: -
V: TRBV27
J: TRBJ2-1
D: TRBD2
CDR3: CASSRRTSGDYNEQFF
DNA: TGTGCCAGCAGTCGGCGGACTAGCGGGGACTACAATGAGCAGTTCTTC

size: few
V: TRBV28
J: TRBJ1-3
D: -
CDR3: CASIIDGSGNTIYF
DNA: TGTGCCAGCATCATAGACGGCTCTGGAAACACCATATATTTT

size: once
V: TRBV9
J: TRBJ2-1
D: TRBD1
CDR3: CASSVSGTGLYNEQFF
DNA: TGTGCCAGCAGCGTATCTGGGACAGGGCTATACAATGAGCAGTTCTTC

size: -
V: TRBV28
J: TRBJ2-7
D: TRBD2
CDR3: CASSHSSGSSYEQYF
DNA: TGTGCCAGCAGTCACTCTAGCGGCAGCTCCTACGAGCAGTACTTC

size: -
V: TRBV9
J: TRBJ1-3
D: -
CDR3: CASSLRQVGNTIYF
DNA: TGTGCCAGCAGCTTAAGACAGGTCGGAAACACCATATATTTT

size: -
V: TRBV7-2
J: TRBJ2-2
D: -
CDR3: CASSLVFGHLNTGELFF
DNA: TGTGCCAGCAGCTTAGTTTTCGGGCACCTGAACACCGGGGAGCTGTTTTTT

size: -
V: TRBV29-1
J: TRBJ1-1
D: -
CDR3: CSVYGDQNTEAFF
DNA: TGCAGCGTTTACGGGGACCAGAACACTGAAGCTTTCTTT

size: few
V: TRBV12-5
J: TRBJ1-2
D: -
CDR3: CASGFSGVVDYGYTF
DNA: TGTGCTAGTGGTTTCTCAGGGGTGGTAGACTATGGCTACACCTTC

size: -
V: TRBV7-2
J: TRBJ2-7
D: TRBD1
CDR3: CASSLEGQGGSYEQYF
DNA: TGTGCCAGCAGCTTAGAGGGACAGGGGGGATCCTACGAGCAGTACTTC

size: few
V: TRBV27
J: TRBJ2-1
D: TRBD2
CDR3: CASSRVSGKGSYNEQFF
DNA: TGTGCCAGCAGTCGAGTTAGCGGGAAGGGCTCCTACAATGAGCAGTTCTTC